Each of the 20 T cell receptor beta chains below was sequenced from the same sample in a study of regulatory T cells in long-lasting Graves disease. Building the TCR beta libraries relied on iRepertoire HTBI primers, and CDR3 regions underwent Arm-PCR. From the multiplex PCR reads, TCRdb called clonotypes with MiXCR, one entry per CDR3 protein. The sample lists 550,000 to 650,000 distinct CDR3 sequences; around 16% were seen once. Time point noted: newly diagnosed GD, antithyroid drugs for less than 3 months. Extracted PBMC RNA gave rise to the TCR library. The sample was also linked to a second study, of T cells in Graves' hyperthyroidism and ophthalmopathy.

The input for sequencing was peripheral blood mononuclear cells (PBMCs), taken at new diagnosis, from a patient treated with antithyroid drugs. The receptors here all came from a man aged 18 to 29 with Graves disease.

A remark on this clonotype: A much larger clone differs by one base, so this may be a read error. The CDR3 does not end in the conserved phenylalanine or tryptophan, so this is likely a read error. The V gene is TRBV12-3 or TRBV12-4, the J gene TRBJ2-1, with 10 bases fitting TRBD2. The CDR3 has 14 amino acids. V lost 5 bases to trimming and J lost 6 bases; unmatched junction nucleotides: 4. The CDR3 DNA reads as TGTGCCAGCAGTCCCCGACTAGCGGGCAATGAGCAGTTCTCC. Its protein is CASSPRLAGNEQFS.

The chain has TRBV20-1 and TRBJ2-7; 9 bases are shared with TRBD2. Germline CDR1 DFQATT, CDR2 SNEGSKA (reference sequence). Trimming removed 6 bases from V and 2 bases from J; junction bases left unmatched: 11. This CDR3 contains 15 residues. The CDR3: CSAIPTKREAYEQYF. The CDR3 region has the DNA TGCAGTGCCATCCCCACTAAGCGGGAGGCCTACGAGCAGTACTTC.

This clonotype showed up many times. As DNA, the CDR3 is TGTGCCAGCAGTTTAATGTCCGGGGCCGGCGCTTTCTTT. Translation gives CASSLMSGAGAFF. This chain joins TRBV28 and TRBJ1-1, with D possibly matching TRBD1 (5 bases). In germline, CDR1 is MDHEN, CDR2 SYDVKM. Trimming removed 2 bases from V and 11 bases from J, with 15 bases in between. The CDR3 totals 13 residues.

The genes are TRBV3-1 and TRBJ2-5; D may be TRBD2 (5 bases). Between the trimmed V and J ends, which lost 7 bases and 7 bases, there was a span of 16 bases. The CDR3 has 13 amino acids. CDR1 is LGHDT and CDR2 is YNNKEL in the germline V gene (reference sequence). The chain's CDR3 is CASTPNSEGTQYF. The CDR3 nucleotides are TGTGCCAGCACCCCAAATAGCGAGGGGACCCAGTACTTC.

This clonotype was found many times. The CDR3 here is CSAAGTGRSDTQYF. CDR3 nucleotide sequence: TGCAGTGCGGCCGGGACAGGGAGGTCAGATACGCAGTATTTT. The chain recombines TRBV20-1 with TRBJ2-3, with TRBD1 matching over 9 bases. CDR3 size: 14 residues. Germline CDR1 reads DFQATT; CDR2 reads SNEGSKA (reference sequence). V shed 6 bases, J shed 4 bases, and the junction held 8 bases outside the gene matches.

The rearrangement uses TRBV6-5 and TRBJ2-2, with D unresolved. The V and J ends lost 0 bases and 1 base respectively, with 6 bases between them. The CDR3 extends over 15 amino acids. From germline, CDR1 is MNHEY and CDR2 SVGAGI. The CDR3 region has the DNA TGTGCCAGCAGTTACTCCGTCCAGAACACCGGGGAGCTGTTTTTT. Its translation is CASSYSVQNTGELFF.

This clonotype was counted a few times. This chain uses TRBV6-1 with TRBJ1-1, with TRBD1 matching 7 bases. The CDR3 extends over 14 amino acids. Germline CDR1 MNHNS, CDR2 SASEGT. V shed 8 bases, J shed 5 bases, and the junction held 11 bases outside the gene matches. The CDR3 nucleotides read TGTGCCAGCTCCTGGCGGCAGGGGGGTACTGAAGCTTTCTTT. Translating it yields CASSWRQGGTEAFF.

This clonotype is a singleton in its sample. Here the CDR3 reads CSARGQGLNYGYTF. CDR3 in DNA: TGCAGTGCTAGGGGACAGGGACTGAACTATGGCTACACCTTC. The chain joins TRBV20-1 to TRBJ1-2, with TRBD1 matching over 9 bases. Germline values: CDR1 DFQATT, CDR2 SNEGSKA (reference sequence). The CDR3 is 14 amino acids. The ends lost 3 bases at V and 2 bases at J; junction bases unmatched: 4.

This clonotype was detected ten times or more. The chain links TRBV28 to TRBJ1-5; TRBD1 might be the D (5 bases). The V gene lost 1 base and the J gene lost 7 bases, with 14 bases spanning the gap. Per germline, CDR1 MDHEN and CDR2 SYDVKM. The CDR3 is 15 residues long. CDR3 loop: CASSLSGGTRQPQHF. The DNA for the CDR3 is TGTGCCAGCAGTTTATCAGGAGGGACTAGGCAGCCCCAGCATTTT.

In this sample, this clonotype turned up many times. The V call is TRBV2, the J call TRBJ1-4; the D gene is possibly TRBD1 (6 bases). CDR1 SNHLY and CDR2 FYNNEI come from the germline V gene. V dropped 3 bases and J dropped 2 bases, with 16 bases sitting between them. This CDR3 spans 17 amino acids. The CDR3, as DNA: TGTGCCAGCAGTGATTCGAGTTGGACAGCCACTAATGAAAAACTGTTTTTT. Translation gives CASSDSSWTATNEKLFF.

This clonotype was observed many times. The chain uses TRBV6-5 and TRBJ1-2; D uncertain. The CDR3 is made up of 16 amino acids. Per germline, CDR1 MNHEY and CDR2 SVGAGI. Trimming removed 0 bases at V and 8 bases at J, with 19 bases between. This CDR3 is CASSYSPFERTGGYTF. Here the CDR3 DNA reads TGTGCCAGCAGTTACTCGCCCTTTGAGCGAACTGGCGGCTACACCTTC.

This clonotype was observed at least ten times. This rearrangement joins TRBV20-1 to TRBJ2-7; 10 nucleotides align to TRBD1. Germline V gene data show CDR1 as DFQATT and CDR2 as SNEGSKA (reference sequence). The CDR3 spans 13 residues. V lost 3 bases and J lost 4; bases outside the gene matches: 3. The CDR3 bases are TGCAGTGCTAGGACAGGGGGCGCATACGAGCAGTACTTC. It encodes CSARTGGAYEQYF.

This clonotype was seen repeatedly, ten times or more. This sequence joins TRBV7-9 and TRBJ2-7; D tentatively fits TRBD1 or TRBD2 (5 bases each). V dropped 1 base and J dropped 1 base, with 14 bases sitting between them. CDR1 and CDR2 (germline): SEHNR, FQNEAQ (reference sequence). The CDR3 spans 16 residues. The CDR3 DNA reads TGTGCCAGCAGCTTAGGAGTTGGGGGAGAGTCCTACGAGCAGTACTTC. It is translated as CASSLGVGGESYEQYF.

This CDR3 reads CASSQGPSSGSAYEQYF. The CDR3 nucleotides read TGTGCCAGCAGCCAAGGGCCCTCTAGCGGGAGCGCCTACGAGCAGTACTTC. J is TRBJ2-7 and V is TRBV3-1; 10 nucleotides align to TRBD2. CDR1 LGHDT and CDR2 YNNKEL come from the germline V gene (reference sequence). J lost 2 bases, V lost 1 base, and 8 bases had no gene match. This CDR3 comprises 17 residues.

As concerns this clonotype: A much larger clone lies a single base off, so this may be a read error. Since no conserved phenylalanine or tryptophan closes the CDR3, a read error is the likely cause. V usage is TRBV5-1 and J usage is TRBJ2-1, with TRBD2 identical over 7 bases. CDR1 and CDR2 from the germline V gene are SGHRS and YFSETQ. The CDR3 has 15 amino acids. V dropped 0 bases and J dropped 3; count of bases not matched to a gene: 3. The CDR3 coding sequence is TGCGCCAGCAGCTTGGAGGCTAGCGGCTACAATGAGCAGTTCTCC. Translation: CASSLEASGYNEQFS.

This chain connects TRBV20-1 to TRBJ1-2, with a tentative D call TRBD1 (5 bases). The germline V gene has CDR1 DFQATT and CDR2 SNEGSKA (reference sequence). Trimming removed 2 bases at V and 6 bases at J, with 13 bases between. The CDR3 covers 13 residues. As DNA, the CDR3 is TGCAGTGCTAGACCAGGGTCGGTGGATGGCTACACCTTC. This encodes CSARPGSVDGYTF.

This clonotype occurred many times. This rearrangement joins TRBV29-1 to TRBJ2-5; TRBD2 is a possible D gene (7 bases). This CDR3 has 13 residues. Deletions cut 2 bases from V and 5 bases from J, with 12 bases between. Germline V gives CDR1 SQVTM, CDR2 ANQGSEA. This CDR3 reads CSVEPGGDETQYF. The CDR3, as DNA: TGCAGCGTTGAACCGGGGGGCGATGAGACCCAGTACTTC.

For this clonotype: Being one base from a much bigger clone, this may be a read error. As DNA, the CDR3 is TGTGCCAGCAGCCACCCATCTAGGATCTCCTACAATGAGCAGTCCTTC. Amino acid sequence: CASSHPSRISYNEQSF. The chain uses TRBV7-8 and TRBJ2-1; D is ambiguous. CDR3 size: 16 residues. Germline V CDR1 and CDR2: SGHVS, FQNEAQ. The entire variable domain, with the rest obtained from reference TRBV7-8 and TRBJ2-1, is as follows: GAGVSQSPRYKVAKRGQDVALRCDPISGHVSLFWYQQALGQGPEFLTYFQNEAQLDKSGLPSDRFFAERPEGSVSTLKIQRTQQEDSAVYLCASSHPSRISYNEQSFGPGTRLTVL.

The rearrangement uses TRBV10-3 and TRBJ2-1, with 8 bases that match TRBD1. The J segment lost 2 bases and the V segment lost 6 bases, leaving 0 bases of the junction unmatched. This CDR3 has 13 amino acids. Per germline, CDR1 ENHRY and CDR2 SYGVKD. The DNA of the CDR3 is TGTGCCATCAGACAGGGGGCCTACAATGAGCAGTTCTTC. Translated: CAIRQGAYNEQFF.

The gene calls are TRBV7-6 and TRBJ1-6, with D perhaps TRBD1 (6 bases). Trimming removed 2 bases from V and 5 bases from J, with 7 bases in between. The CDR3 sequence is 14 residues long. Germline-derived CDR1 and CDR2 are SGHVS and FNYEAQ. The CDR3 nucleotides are TGTGCCAGCAGCTTACGGACAGATAATTCACCCCTCCACTTT. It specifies CASSLRTDNSPLHF. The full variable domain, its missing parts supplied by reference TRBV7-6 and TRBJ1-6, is GAGVSQSPRYKVTKRGQDVALRCDPISGHVSLYWYRQALGQGPEFLTYFNYEAQQDKSGLPNDRFSAERPEGSISTLTIQRTEQRDSAMYRCASSLRTDNSPLHFGNGTRLTVT.